A single sample gave rise to the 20 T cell receptor beta chains below, sequenced in a study of CD8+ T cells in alopecia areata. The treatment denotes: oral pan-JAK inhibitor, 5-10 mg twice daily. RNA, once extracted, was reverse transcribed into cDNA for use as the sequencing template. Libraries were prepared by immunoSEQ multiplex PCR; TCRdb keeps only in-frame clonotypes and omits some of them. The sample has 130,000 or so clones; about 85% are singletons. Sequencing was performed on CD8+ T cells sorted from blood, taken at week 4, from a patient treated with tofacitinib. These receptors came from a human donor with alopecia areata.

The V call is TRBV30, the J call TRBJ2-1; 8 bases match TRBD2. The CDR3 has 16 amino acids. The germline V gene encodes CDR1 GTSNPN and CDR2 SVGIG (reference sequence). The V and J ends lost 5 bases and 2 bases, in that order; junction bases with no gene match: 11. The CDR3 bases are TGTGCCTGGTCGGGGATAGCGGGAAGAACCTACAATGAGCAGTTCTTC. This gives the protein CAWSGIAGRTYNEQFF.

This clone was recorded once. The chain has TRBV29-1 and TRBJ1-3; TRBD1 is a possible D gene (6 bases). This CDR3 comprises 13 residues. The V end was cut by 6 bases, the J end by 0 bases, with 9 bases between. Germline V gene sequence: CDR1 SQVTM, CDR2 ANQGSEA. As DNA, the CDR3 is TGCAGCGTGGACAGCGTCTCTGGAAACACCATATATTTT. Encoded protein: CSVDSVSGNTIYF. Looking up the rest from reference TRBV29-1 and TRBJ1-3 gives the full variable domain: SAVISQKPSRDICQRGTSLTIQCQVDSQVTMMFWYRQQPGQSLTLIATANQGSEATYESGFVIDKFPISRPNLTFSTLTVSNMSPEDSSIYLCSVDSVSGNTIYFGEGSWLTVV.

The V gene is TRBV5-6, the J gene TRBJ2-7; TRBD1 is a possible D gene (5 bases). The CDR3 has 15 residues. Germline assignment: CDR1 SGHDT and CDR2 YYEEEE. Trimming removed 0 bases at V and 4 bases at J, with 14 bases between. CDR3 region: CASSLGLTEIYEQYF. CDR3 DNA: TGTGCCAGCAGCTTGGGTCTGACAGAGATTTACGAGCAGTACTTC.

This clone was seen a handful of times. The chain has TRBV6-5 and TRBJ2-7; D might be TRBD2 (5 bases). Germline V gives CDR1 MNHEY, CDR2 SVGAGI. V was trimmed by 0 bases and J by 0 bases, leaving 9 bases between them. The CDR3 has 15 amino acids. CDR3 amino acids: CASSYSDSPSYEQYF. As DNA, the CDR3 is TGTGCCAGCAGTTACTCGGACTCTCCCTCCTACGAGCAGTACTTC.

The CDR3 DNA follows: TGTGCCAGCAGCCGGGCCGGAGATACGCAGTATTTT. Translated: CASSRAGDTQYF. The V and J genes are TRBV13 and TRBJ2-3; D unclear. V lost 5 bases and J 5 bases, leaving 8 bases between the germline ends. Germline CDR1 is PRHDT and CDR2 is FYEKMQ (reference sequence). The CDR3 contains 12 residues.

The chain has TRBV2 and TRBJ1-1, with 8 bases aligning to TRBD1. The CDR3 runs to 16 residues. With V trimmed by 3 bases and J by 4 bases, 10 bases remained unmatched. Germline V gene sequence: CDR1 SNHLY, CDR2 FYNNEI. The DNA for the CDR3 is TGTGCCAGCAGTGAGGGGCAGGGGGCGCGGGGCACTGAAGCTTTCTTT. Translating gives CASSEGQGARGTEAFF.

The chain links TRBV5-1 to TRBJ2-7; D not resolved. The V and J ends lost 0 bases and 2 bases respectively, with 6 bases between them. The CDR3 contains 13 residues. The germline CDR1 and CDR2 sequences are SGHRS and YFSETQ. Written as DNA, the CDR3 is TGCGCCAGCAGCTTGGGCGGTACCTACGAGCAGTACTTC. Translated: CASSLGGTYEQYF.

This chain connects TRBV27 to TRBJ2-2; the D is unclear. V lost 3 bases, J lost 0 bases, and 2 bases lay in between. This CDR3 contains 13 residues. The V gene's germline CDR1 is MNHEY and CDR2 SMNVEV (reference sequence). The chain's CDR3 is CASSFSNTGELFF. The CDR3 region has the DNA TGTGCCAGCAGTTTCTCGAACACCGGGGAGCTGTTTTTT.

The chain uses TRBV27 and TRBJ1-5; perhaps TRBD1 as D (6 bases). The CDR3 length is 15 residues. Germline loops: CDR1 MNHEY, CDR2 SMNVEV (reference sequence). V was pared by 6 bases and J by 1 base, with 13 bases between. Here the CDR3 reads CASRQGQTSNQPQHF. CDR3 in DNA: TGTGCCAGCAGACAAGGACAGACCAGCAATCAGCCCCAGCATTTT.

The V and J genes are TRBV5-4 and TRBJ2-1; D unresolved. The germline V gene has CDR1 SGHNT and CDR2 YYREEE (reference sequence). There are 17 residues in the CDR3. V lost 3 bases to trimming and J lost 8 bases, with 24 bases between them. The chain's CDR3 is CASSSPGVGSGIDEQFF. In DNA, the CDR3 is TGTGCCAGCAGCTCTCCTGGGGTGGGATCGGGTATCGATGAGCAGTTCTTC. The full variable domain, rest sourced from reference TRBV5-4 and TRBJ2-1, is ETGVTQSPTHLIKTRGQQVTLRCSSQSGHNTVSWYQQALGQGPQFIFQYYREEENGRGNFPPRFSGLQFPNYSSELNVNALELDDSALYLCASSSPGVGSGIDEQFFGPGTRLTVL.

The rearrangement joins TRBV4-1 to TRBJ2-7; D is tentatively TRBD1 or TRBD2 (5 bases each). V dropped 1 base and J dropped 2 bases, with 12 bases sitting between them. Germline V CDR1 and CDR2: MGHRA, YSYEKL. This CDR3 has 15 amino acids. CDR3 DNA: TGCGCCAGCAGCCAAGTTGGGACGGCTGCCTACGAGCAGTACTTC. It codes for CASSQVGTAAYEQYF.

The J gene is TRBJ2-3, the V gene TRBV5-8; 12 bases agree with TRBD2. Losses at the gene ends were 1 base for V and 1 base for J; bases not matched to a gene: 10. The V gene's germline CDR1 is SGHTS and CDR2 YDEGEE. CDR3 length: 19 amino acids. The CDR3 here is CASSLWALAGGQRTDTQYF. The CDR3 region has the DNA TGTGCCAGCAGCTTGTGGGCCCTAGCGGGGGGGCAACGCACAGATACGCAGTATTTT.

This chain uses TRBV19 with TRBJ2-2; D could derive from TRBD1 or TRBD2 (5 bases each). Germline V gene lookup returns CDR1 LNHDA and CDR2 SQIVND (reference sequence). CDR3 length: 14 amino acids. V was pared by 0 bases and J by 6 bases, with 8 bases between. CDR3 DNA: TGTGCCAGTAGTATAGACCCGGGACCCGGGGAGCTGTTTTTT. Translation: CASSIDPGPGELFF.

V gene TRBV5-1 combines with J gene TRBJ2-5; 9 positions match TRBD1. The ends lost 4 bases at V and 2 bases at J; junction bases unmatched: 6. Germline CDR1 SGHRS, CDR2 YFSETQ. There are 15 residues in the CDR3. Here the CDR3 reads CASSPPGQGQETQYF. As DNA, the CDR3 is TGCGCCAGCAGCCCCCCGGGACAGGGACAAGAGACCCAGTACTTC.

The chain joins TRBV29-1 to TRBJ2-7; 9 bases agree with TRBD1. Trimming cost V 6 bases and J 11 bases; bases outside gene matches: 11. CDR3 length: 12 residues. Per germline, CDR1 SQVTM and CDR2 ANQGSEA. The CDR3 sequence: CSVPGQGGVEYF. CDR3 bases: TGCAGCGTCCCGGGACAGGGTGGTGTTGAGTACTTC.

A remark on this clone: Relative to the germline gene, one junction end is altered; a read error may explain this. The V gene is TRBV2, the J gene TRBJ1-1, with 7 bases aligning to TRBD1. Germline assignment: CDR1 SNHLY and CDR2 FYNNEI. The CDR3 spans 13 residues. CDR3: CASSKAGGTEAFF. Written as DNA, the CDR3 is TGTGCCAGCAGTAAAGCAGGGGGCACTGAAGCTTTCTTT.

This chain joins TRBV4-1 and TRBJ1-1; 7 bases line up with TRBD1. Germline CDR1 and CDR2: MGHRA and YSYEKL. The CDR3 covers 14 residues. Trimming removed 4 bases from V and 2 bases from J; junction bases left unmatched: 4. DNA for the CDR3: TGCGCCAGCAGCCCGGGACAGATCAACACTGAAGCTTTCTTT. Amino acids: CASSPGQINTEAFF.

The J gene is TRBJ1-3, the V gene TRBV6-6; tentatively, D is TRBD1 (5 bases). CDR3 length equals 15 residues. V lost 7 bases, J lost 3 bases, and 16 bases lay in between. Germline CDR1 reads MNHNY; CDR2 reads SVGAGI (reference sequence). CDR3: CASTLDSGFGNTIYF. The CDR3, as DNA: TGTGCCAGCACCCTTGACAGTGGCTTTGGAAACACCATATATTTT.

The chain recombines TRBV5-4 with TRBJ1-2, with D tentatively TRBD1 (5 bases). This CDR3 region has 15 residues. The germline CDR1 and CDR2 sequences are SGHNT and YYREEE (reference sequence). The V end was cut by 8 bases, the J end by 11 bases, with 28 bases between. The CDR3, as DNA: TGTGCCAGTACTTCCTACCGGGACGGCGCCCTGTGGTACACCTTC. This translates into CASTSYRDGALWYTF.

The V gene is TRBV30, the J gene TRBJ1-4; the D is unclear. The CDR3 is made up of 11 amino acids. Germline CDR1 and CDR2: GTSNPN and SVGIG (reference sequence). V was clipped by 8 bases and J by 10 bases, with 14 bases between them. CDR3 sequence reads: CAETLDGKLFF. For the CDR3, the DNA is TGTGCCGAGACCCTTGACGGAAAACTGTTTTTT.